Presented here are 6 T cell receptor beta chains from one specimen sequenced in a study of T cells after yellow fever vaccination. TCRdb redid the calling of the 5' RACE reads with MiXCR, one entry per CDR3 protein. The table has hundreds of thousands of distinct CDR3 sequences, around a fifth seen once; the top ten hold approximately 15%. The sample consisted of PBMCs, taken 20 to 25 days after the first yellow fever vaccination. These receptors all come from a man between 18 and 35 years old who received the YFV17D yellow fever vaccine.

The chain combines TRBV11-1 with TRBJ2-3; TRBD2 matches at 10 bases. This CDR3 contains 16 residues. CDR1 and CDR2 (germline): SGHAT, FQDESV (reference sequence). Trimming removed 5 bases from V and 6 bases from J; junction bases left unmatched: 11. This CDR3 is CASSRLAGATRDTQYF. The DNA of the CDR3 is TGTGCCAGCAGCCGGCTAGCGGGGGCCACCCGGGATACGCAGTATTTT.

This clonotype was counted a few times. The chain employs TRBV12-3 or TRBV12-4 and TRBJ2-7; 8 nucleotides agree with TRBD1. The CDR3 totals 15 residues. Trimming at V came to 5 bases and at J to 2 bases, leaving 8 bases not matched to a gene. CDR3 region: CASSPARTGPYEQYF. The CDR3 region has the DNA TGTGCCAGCAGTCCCGCCCGGACAGGGCCCTACGAGCAGTACTTC.

The rearrangement joins TRBV7-9 to TRBJ2-3, with D hard to call. Between the trimmed V and J ends, which lost 1 base and 2 bases, there was a span of 10 bases. Per the germline V gene, CDR1 is SEHNR and CDR2 is FQNEAQ (reference sequence). CDR3 length: 15 amino acids. The CDR3 coding sequence is TGTGCCAGCAGCTTAGTTCAACAGTACACAGATACGCAGTATTTT. Amino acid sequence: CASSLVQQYTDTQYF. Based on the CDR3 plus reference TRBV7-9 and TRBJ2-3, the full variable domain is DTGVSQNPRHKITKRGQNVTFRCDPISEHNRLYWYRQTLGQGPEFLTYFQNEAQLEKSRLLSDRFSAERPKGSFSTLEIQRTEQGDSAMYLCASSLVQQYTDTQYFGPGTRLTVL.

The chain links TRBV4-3 to TRBJ1-1; no definite D call. V lost 4 bases to trimming and J lost 0 bases, with 21 bases between them. CDR3 length equals 18 residues. Germline V gene lookup returns CDR1 LGHNA and CDR2 YSLEER. The CDR3 loop reads CASSRNRGTTDLNTEAFF. In nucleotides, the CDR3 is TGCGCCAGCAGCCGGAACCGGGGTACTACAGACTTGAACACTGAAGCTTTCTTT.

The chain is built from TRBV6-5 and TRBJ2-4; 7 bases fit TRBD2. J lost 16 bases, V lost 2 bases, and 11 bases had no gene match. The CDR3 contains 13 residues. Germline V gene data show CDR1 as MNHEY and CDR2 as SVGAGI. CDR3 protein: CASSYGPGGADYF. DNA for the CDR3: TGTGCCAGCAGTTACGGCCCGGGGGGAGCAGATTACTTC.

V usage is TRBV5-1 and J usage is TRBJ1-3; D call uncertain. Trimming cost V 6 bases and J 4 bases, with 8 bases left between them. Germline-derived CDR1 and CDR2 are SGHRS and YFSETQ. The CDR3 is 12 residues long. CDR3 residues: CASKDGGNTIYF. The CDR3 coding sequence is TGCGCCAGCAAGGACGGAGGAAACACCATATATTTT.